The entry below gives a single T cell receptor (beta chain) sequence along with its context. Both 60 Vbeta primers and 13 Jbeta primers went into the PCR. Method: immunoSEQ multiplex PCR; TCRdb's copy keeps in-frame clones and lacks some. There are approximately 76,000 clones in the sample, with 3.5% to 4.5% held by the top ten. This CDR3 is 12 amino acids long. V was cut by 5 bases and J by 6 bases, with 9 bases left in between. Germline-derived CDR1 and CDR2 are SEHNR and FQNEAQ (reference sequence). This entry is derived from a study of cytomegalovirus exposure and HLA in healthy donors. The V call is TRBV7-9, the J call TRBJ2-3, with D tentatively TRBD2 (6 bases). This TCR derives from a young man in good health and CMV-seropositive. Material for sequencing was PBMCs. The CDR3 DNA reads as TGTGCCAGCAGCCCGGGACTGGATACGCAGTATTTT. Its protein is CASSPGLDTQYF. Looking up the rest from reference TRBV7-9 and TRBJ2-3 gives the full variable domain: DTGVSQNPRHKITKRGQNVTFRCDPISEHNRLYWYRQTLGQGPEFLTYFQNEAQLEKSRLLSDRFSAERPKGSFSTLEIQRTEQGDSAMYLCASSPGLDTQYFGPGTRLTVL.